These T cell receptor beta chains were read from a single sample in a study of cytotoxic CD8 clonotypes in ibrutinib-treated CLL. TCRdb's copy holds only in-frame clones and misses some; the assay was immunoSEQ multiplex PCR. Of about 5,500 clones in the sample, approximately 71% are singletons; the top ten hold about 41%. Specimen: PBMCs, collected before ibrutinib treatment. The receptor source for this set is a human donor with chronic lymphocytic leukemia. The CDR3 runs from the conserved cysteine through the conserved F or W. A D gene is named only where the DNA matches it firmly. Clone size is stated in some rows and not others, as once, few, many or a class when expanded.

>NA|TRBJ1-2|TRBD1|TRBV4-2
CASSQGQAMGNGYTF
TGTGCCAGCAGCCAGGGACAGGCTATGGGGAATGGCTACACCTTC
>NA|TRBJ1-5|NA|TRBV4-1
CASSQVDMSQPQHF
TGCGCCAGCAGCCAAGTGGACATGAGTCAGCCCCAGCATTTT
>NA|TRBJ1-3|TRBD1|TRBV10-3
CAISEIRTGLGNTIYF
TGTGCCATCAGTGAAATAAGGACAGGGCTCGGAAACACCATATATTTT
>NA|TRBJ2-3|TRBD2|TRBV29-1
CSVDGLAGESDTQYF
TGCAGCGTTGATGGGCTAGCGGGGGAGTCAGATACGCAGTATTTT
>NA|TRBJ2-1|TRBD2|TRBV19
CASSFSRGGYNEQFF
TGTGCCAGTAGTTTTAGCCGGGGGGGTTACAATGAGCAGTTCTTC
>NA|TRBJ1-1|NA|TRBV6-6
CASNLRRQEGEAFF
TGTGCCAGCAACTTGCGGAGGCAGGAAGGCGAAGCTTTCTTT
>NA|TRBJ1-4|NA|TRBV10-3
CAISESGPTNEKLFF
TGTGCCATCAGTGAGTCGGGACCAACTAATGAAAAACTGTTTTTT
>NA|TRBJ2-3|NA|TRBV6-5
CASRRVYTQYF
TGTGCCAGCAGACGGGTCTATACGCAGTATTTT
>NA|TRBJ2-1|NA|TRBV7-2
CASSLPGAWGEQFF
TGTGCCAGCAGCTTACCCGGGGCGTGGGGGGAGCAGTTCTTC
>few|TRBJ1-2|NA|TRBV18
CASSPSTAFRRDYGYTF
TGTGCCAGCTCACCCAGCACAGCCTTTAGGAGGGACTATGGCTACACCTTC